These 27 T cell receptor beta chains came from one sample sequenced in a study of CD8+ T cells in alopecia areata. Treatment indicated: oral pan-JAK inhibitor, 5-10 mg twice daily. Extracted RNA was reverse transcribed into cDNA, the sequencing template. TCRdb's copy holds only in-frame clones and misses some; the assay was immunoSEQ multiplex PCR. The sample yields fewer than 250,000 clones, roughly 60% seen once. Material: CD4+ T cells sorted from blood, obtained at week 24, from a patient treated with tofacitinib. The receptors derive from a human donor with alopecia areata.

The V and J genes are TRBV9 and TRBJ2-1, with D possibly TRBD1 on 5 matching bases. Trimming shortened V by 2 bases and J by 8 bases, and 17 bases separated the two germline ends. The V gene's germline CDR1 is SGDLS and CDR2 YYNGEE. The CDR3 sequence is 15 residues long. This CDR3 is CASSVRTIGIDEQFF. The DNA of the CDR3 is TGTGCCAGCAGCGTTAGGACAATCGGAATCGATGAGCAGTTCTTC.

The rearrangement uses TRBV11-2 and TRBJ1-5, with D perhaps matching TRBD1 (5 bases). Trimming removed 5 bases from V and 2 bases from J, with 7 bases in between. Germline CDR1 and CDR2: SGHAT and FQNNGV. This CDR3 is 13 amino acids long. In DNA, the CDR3 is TGTGCCAGCAGCGTCAGGGGCAATCAGCCCCAGCATTTT. Residues: CASSVRGNQPQHF.

The chain links TRBV29-1 to TRBJ2-4; 9 nucleotides agree with TRBD1. CDR3 length: 14 amino acids. With 3 bases clipped from V and 12 bases from J, the junction kept 12 bases outside the gene matches. Germline V gene lookup returns CDR1 SQVTM and CDR2 ANQGSEA. This CDR3 reads CSVDPGPGQGYQYF. CDR3 DNA sequence: TGCAGCGTTGACCCCGGACCGGGACAGGGTTATCAGTACTTC.

This clone appeared a single time. The J gene is TRBJ2-7, the V gene TRBV5-1, with a possible D match to TRBD2 (6 bases). The V gene lost 4 bases and the J gene lost 4 bases, with 9 bases spanning the gap. The length of the CDR3 is 12 residues. Germline V lookup: CDR1 SGHRS, CDR2 YFSETQ. The CDR3 sequence is CASSAGGYEQYF. CDR3 nucleotide sequence: TGCGCCAGCAGCGCTGGAGGGTACGAGCAGTACTTC.

This clone was counted only a few times. This rearrangement joins TRBV29-1 to TRBJ2-2; 7 nucleotides line up with TRBD1. This CDR3 has 13 residues. CDR1 and CDR2 (germline): SQVTM, ANQGSEA. Unmatched junction bases numbered 3, after V lost 6 bases and J lost 2 bases. CDR3 DNA sequence: TGCAGCGTGGGGACAGCTAACACCGGGGAGCTGTTTTTT. The encoded protein is CSVGTANTGELFF.

The sample holds one count of this clone. The chain has TRBV25-1 and TRBJ2-4; 8 bases map to TRBD1. V dropped 6 bases and J dropped 8; count of bases not matched to a gene: 6. This CDR3 contains 13 residues. From germline, CDR1 is MGHDK and CDR2 SYGVNS. This CDR3 is CASRAGQGYIQYF. CDR3 DNA: TGTGCCAGCAGAGCCGGACAGGGCTACATTCAGTACTTC.

There are many counts of this clone. V usage is TRBV9 and J usage is TRBJ2-7; D uncertain. The CDR3 is 13 amino acids. Germline-derived CDR1 and CDR2 are SGDLS and YYNGEE. The V and J ends lost 4 bases and 5 bases respectively, with 13 bases between them. This chain's CDR3 is CASSPRGRDEQYF. In nucleotides, the CDR3 is TGTGCCAGCAGCCCCCGAGGTCGCGACGAGCAGTACTTC.

The chain has TRBV2 and TRBJ2-2; TRBD1 aligns across 7 bases. Germline V gene data show CDR1 as SNHLY and CDR2 as FYNNEI. J was trimmed by 6 bases and V by 10 bases; bases with no gene match: 5. The CDR3 extends over 12 amino acids. The CDR3 sequence: CATQTGPGELFF. DNA of the CDR3: TGTGCCACACAGACAGGGCCCGGGGAGCTGTTTTTT.

About this clone: At one end the junction does not follow the germline gene, possibly because of a read error. The J gene is TRBJ2-5, the V gene TRBV29-1, with D possibly being TRBD1 (5 bases). CDR1 SQVTM and CDR2 ANQGSEA come from the germline V gene. The CDR3 loop spans 12 amino acids. CDR3 in amino acids: CSVEIRDSYQDF. CDR3 in DNA: TGCAGCGTTGAAATCCGTGACAGCTACCAAGACTTC.

The chain couples TRBV4-2 to TRBJ2-1, with D perhaps TRBD2 (6 bases). V was clipped by 7 bases and J by 5 bases, with 18 bases between them. The CDR3 has 15 amino acids. From germline, CDR1 is LGHNA and CDR2 YNFKEQ. The CDR3, as DNA: TGTGCCAGCACCCTCGGGGCACGCGGGGACAATGAGCAGTTCTTC. Its translation: CASTLGARGDNEQFF.

This chain links TRBV28 with TRBJ1-1; 7 nucleotides align to TRBD1. This CDR3 is 14 amino acids long. The germline CDR1 and CDR2 sequences are MDHEN and SYDVKM. J was trimmed by 5 bases and V by 2 bases; bases with no gene match: 5. The CDR3 reads CASSLGGGGTEAFF. The CDR3, as DNA: TGTGCCAGCAGTTTAGGAGGGGGCGGGACTGAAGCTTTCTTT.

V gene TRBV7-2 combines with J gene TRBJ2-1; no clear D gene. Germline lookup yields CDR1 SGHTA and CDR2 FQGNSA. V lost 1 base, J lost 7 bases, and 5 bases lay in between. The CDR3 totals 12 residues. The CDR3 region is CASSLDVNEQFF. The CDR3 coding sequence is TGTGCCAGCAGCTTAGACGTTAATGAGCAGTTCTTC.

This clone was counted only a few times. J is TRBJ1-1 and V is TRBV5-1; D remains unclear. Per germline, CDR1 SGHRS and CDR2 YFSETQ. This CDR3 is built from 17 residues. Trimming left V 0 bases short and J 7 bases short, with 22 bases between. The CDR3 sequence is CASSLEGPGVRNYEAFF. The CDR3 nucleotides are TGCGCCAGCAGCTTGGAAGGCCCCGGGGTACGGAACTATGAAGCTTTCTTT.

A few counts support this clone. This chain joins TRBV6-6 and TRBJ2-3, with no clear D. Germline V lookup: CDR1 MNHNY, CDR2 SVGAGI (reference sequence). This CDR3 region has 16 residues. V was cut by 8 bases and J by 3 bases, with 21 bases left in between. CDR3 DNA sequence: TGTGCCAGCTGTTGCCCCGCTGGTCTTCGAACAGATACGCAGTATTTT. Amino acids: CASCCPAGLRTDTQYF.

This clone was observed a handful of times. The chain combines TRBV7-2 with TRBJ1-3; D is ambiguous. Deletions cut 2 bases from V and 7 bases from J, with 15 bases between. CDR1 SGHTA and CDR2 FQGNSA come from the germline V gene. This CDR3 is built from 15 residues. DNA of the CDR3: TGTGCCAGCAGCTTAATTTTATCGGGGTGGAACACCATATATTTT. This translates into CASSLILSGWNTIYF.

The V and J genes are TRBV25-1 and TRBJ2-4, with D maybe TRBD2 (5 bases). V was cut by 1 base and J by 3 bases, with 10 bases left in between. The length of the CDR3 is 15 residues. Per the germline V gene, CDR1 is MGHDK and CDR2 is SYGVNS. Here the CDR3 DNA reads TGTGCCAGCAGTGAATCGGAAGAGGGCAAAAACATTCAGTACTTC. Translating it yields CASSESEEGKNIQYF. The whole variable domain, filled in from reference TRBV25-1 and TRBJ2-4, reads EADIYQTPRYLVIGTGKKITLECSQTMGHDKMYWYQQDPGMELHLIHYSYGVNSTEKGDLSSESTVSRIRTEHFPLTLESARPSHTSQYLCASSESEEGKNIQYFGAGTRLSVL.

This clone has only a few counts. The V and J genes are TRBV14 and TRBJ2-6, with unresolved D. The CDR3 sequence is 18 residues long. The germline V gene has CDR1 SGHDN and CDR2 FVKESK. Between the trimmed V and J ends, which lost 1 base and 0 bases, there was a span of 13 bases. CDR3 sequence reads: CASSQAVRLGSGANVLTF. Written as DNA, the CDR3 is TGTGCCAGCAGCCAAGCAGTCCGACTGGGCTCTGGGGCCAACGTCCTGACTTTC.

The chain couples TRBV30 to TRBJ2-2; D is uncertain. Trimming left V 2 bases short and J 4 bases short, with 8 bases between. Germline V gene data show CDR1 as GTSNPN and CDR2 as SVGIG (reference sequence). The CDR3 contains 13 residues. CDR3 bases: TGTGCCTGGAGTTGGACGGTCACCGGGGAGCTGTTTTTT. Translation: CAWSWTVTGELFF.

This chain links TRBV30 with TRBJ1-1, with 8 bases identical to TRBD1. CDR3 length equals 12 residues. From germline, CDR1 is GTSNPN and CDR2 SVGIG (reference sequence). Losses at the gene ends were 4 bases for V and 8 bases for J; bases not matched to a gene: 6. CDR3 DNA sequence: TGTGCCTGGACCAGGGGGCTGGGGGAAGCTTTCTTT. Its translation is CAWTRGLGEAFF.

This clone was seen only a few times. The V and J genes are TRBV5-1 and TRBJ1-4; D may be TRBD1 (5 bases). V gave up 1 base and J gave up 7 bases, with 20 bases separating them. Looked up from germline, CDR1 is SGHRS and CDR2 is YFSETQ. The CDR3 spans 17 residues. The CDR3 DNA follows: TGCGCCAGCAGCTTGTTTGGATCCGTGGGGGTCGCTGAAAAACTGTTTTTT. It encodes CASSLFGSVGVAEKLFF. Full variable domain (outside the CDR3, taken from reference TRBV5-1 and TRBJ1-4): KAGVTQTPRYLIKTRGQQVTLSCSPISGHRSVSWYQQTPGQGLQFLFEYFSETQRNKGNFPGRFSGRQFSNSRSEMNVSTLELGDSALYLCASSLFGSVGVAEKLFFGSGTQLSVL.

This clone was detected once. V is TRBV5-4 and J is TRBJ2-6; D remains unclear. Germline CDR1 is SGHNT and CDR2 is YYREEE (reference sequence). V lost 2 bases and J 4 bases, leaving 7 bases between the germline ends. CDR3 length: 14 residues. CDR3 bases: TGTGCCAGCAGCTTCCCCTCCGGGGCCAACGTCCTGACTTTC. It specifies CASSFPSGANVLTF.

The CDR3 reads CAWSVQVRETQYF. The CDR3, as DNA: TGTGCCTGGAGTGTACAGGTGCGGGAGACCCAGTACTTC. The rearrangement joins TRBV30 to TRBJ2-5; D might be TRBD1 (5 bases). This CDR3 comprises 13 residues. Trimming shortened V by 0 bases and J by 5 bases, and 10 bases separated the two germline ends. Germline CDR1 GTSNPN, CDR2 SVGIG (reference sequence).

This clone appeared a few times. The gene calls are TRBV29-1 and TRBJ2-7, with 7 bases identical to TRBD2. CDR1 and CDR2 from the germline V gene are SQVTM and ANQGSEA. V was clipped by 6 bases and J by 3 bases; unmatched bases: 8. CDR3 length equals 13 residues. The CDR3 is CSVLGSGDYEQYF. Written as DNA, the CDR3 is TGCAGCGTCCTCGGGAGCGGGGACTACGAGCAGTACTTC.

This chain joins TRBV30 and TRBJ1-1; a weak D match, TRBD1 (5 bases). The germline V and J ends were trimmed by 1 base and 4 bases, with 13 bases remaining between them. Germline CDR1 is GTSNPN and CDR2 is SVGIG (reference sequence). The CDR3 totals 14 residues. The CDR3 DNA reads TGTGCCTGGAGTGCGAGAAGTAGGGGCACTGAAGCTTTCTTT. Its protein is CAWSARSRGTEAFF.

The chain couples TRBV4-3 to TRBJ1-1; unclear D gene. The length of the CDR3 is 15 residues. Trimming cost V 1 base and J 1 base, with 10 bases left between them. Germline V gene sequence: CDR1 LGHNA, CDR2 YSLEER. The CDR3 DNA reads as TGCGCCAGCAGCCAAGGGGTGGGCGGGAACACTGAAGCTTTCTTT. Its translation: CASSQGVGGNTEAFF.

The V call is TRBV7-2, the J call TRBJ2-7; D is possibly TRBD1 (7 bases). Trimming removed 1 base from V and 5 bases from J, with 9 bases in between. This CDR3 contains 13 residues. From germline, CDR1 is SGHTA and CDR2 FQGNSA. This CDR3 is CASSLGRGDEQYF. CDR3 sequence (DNA): TGTGCCAGCAGCTTAGGCAGGGGGGACGAGCAGTACTTC.

The chain is built from TRBV29-1 and TRBJ1-1; 12 bases are shared with TRBD1. This CDR3 has 14 amino acids. The germline CDR1 and CDR2 sequences are SQVTM and ANQGSEA. The junction had 5 bases not matched to a gene; V was cut back by 2 bases and J by 7 bases. Here the CDR3 DNA reads TGCAGCGTTGAATTAGGGACAGGGGGCAATGAAGCTTTCTTT. Protein product: CSVELGTGGNEAFF.